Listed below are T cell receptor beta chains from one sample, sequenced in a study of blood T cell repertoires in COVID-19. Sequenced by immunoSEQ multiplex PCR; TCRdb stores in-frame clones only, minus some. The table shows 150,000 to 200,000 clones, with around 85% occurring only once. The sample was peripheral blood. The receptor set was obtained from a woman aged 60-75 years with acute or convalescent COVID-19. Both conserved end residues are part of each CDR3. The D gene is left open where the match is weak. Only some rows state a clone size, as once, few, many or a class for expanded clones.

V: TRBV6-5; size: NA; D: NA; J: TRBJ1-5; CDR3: CASRPGGSSNQPQHF; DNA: TGTGCCAGCAGGCCGGGGGGTAGTAGCAATCAGCCCCAGCATTTT
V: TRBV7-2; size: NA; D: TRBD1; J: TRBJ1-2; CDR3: CASSLFGTGMSYGYTF; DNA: TGTGCCAGCAGCTTATTCGGGACAGGGATGTCTTATGGCTACACCTTC
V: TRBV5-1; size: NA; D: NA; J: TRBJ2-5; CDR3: CASSSGTFQETQYF; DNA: TGCGCCAGCAGTTCCGGGACTTTCCAAGAGACCCAGTACTTC
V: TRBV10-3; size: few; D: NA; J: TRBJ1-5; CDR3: CAIKDTGGNQPQHF; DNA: TGTGCCATTAAGGATACGGGGGGCAATCAGCCCCAGCATTTT
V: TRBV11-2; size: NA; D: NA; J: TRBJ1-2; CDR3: CASSLDPGYYGYTF; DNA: TGTGCCAGCAGCTTAGATCCGGGGTACTATGGCTACACCTTC
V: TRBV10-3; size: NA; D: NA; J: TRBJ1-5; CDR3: CAISRDIGNQPQHF; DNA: TGTGCCATCAGTCGGGACATTGGCAATCAGCCCCAGCATTTT
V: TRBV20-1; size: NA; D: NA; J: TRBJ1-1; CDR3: CTTVRNTEAFF; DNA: TGCACCACCGTGCGGAACACTGAAGCTTTCTTT
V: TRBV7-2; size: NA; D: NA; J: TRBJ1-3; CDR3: CASSLGGGGNTIYF; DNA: TGTGCCAGCAGCTTAGGGGGGGGTGGAAACACCATATATTTT
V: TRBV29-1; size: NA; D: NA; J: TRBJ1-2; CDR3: CSANLGGTNYGYTF; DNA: TGCAGCGCCAACCTTGGGGGCACAAACTATGGCTACACCTTC
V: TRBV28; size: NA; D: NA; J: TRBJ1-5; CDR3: CASTRGGLDQPQHF; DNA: TGTGCCAGCACTCGGGGGGGCTTGGATCAGCCCCAGCATTTT
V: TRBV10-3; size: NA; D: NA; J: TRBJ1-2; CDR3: CATSSGTNINYGYTF; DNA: TGTGCCACATCGTCCGGGACAAATATTAACTATGGCTACACCTTC
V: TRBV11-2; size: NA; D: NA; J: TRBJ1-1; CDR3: CASSFQGLNTEAFF; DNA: TGTGCCAGCAGCTTCCAGGGCTTGAACACTGAAGCTTTCTTT
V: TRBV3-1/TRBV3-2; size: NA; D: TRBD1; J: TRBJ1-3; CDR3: CASSSGTGRVRSSGNTIYF; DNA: TGTGCCAGCAGTTCCGGGACAGGAAGAGTAAGGAGCTCTGGAAACACCATATATTTT
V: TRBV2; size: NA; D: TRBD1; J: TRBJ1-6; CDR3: CASTDRASSYNSPLHF; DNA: TGTGCCAGCACGGACAGGGCAAGCTCCTATAATTCACCCCTCCACTTT
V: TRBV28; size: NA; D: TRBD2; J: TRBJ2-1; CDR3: CASSPLPSGRSYNEQFF; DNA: TGTGCCAGCAGTCCCCTCCCTAGCGGGCGCTCCTACAATGAGCAGTTCTTC
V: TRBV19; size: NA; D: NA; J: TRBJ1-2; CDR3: CASNQGRDFYGYTF; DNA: TGTGCCAGTAACCAGGGACGGGACTTCTATGGCTACACCTTC
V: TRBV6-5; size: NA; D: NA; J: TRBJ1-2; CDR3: CASSIQAYGYTF; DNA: TGTGCCAGCTCTATCCAGGCGTATGGCTACACCTTC
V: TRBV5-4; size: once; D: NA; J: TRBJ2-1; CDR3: CASSLWGPNEQFF; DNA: TGTGCCAGCAGCTTGTGGGGGCCCAATGAGCAGTTCTTC
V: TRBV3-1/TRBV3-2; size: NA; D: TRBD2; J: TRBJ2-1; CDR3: CASSPLAGGPNNEQFF; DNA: TGTGCCAGCAGCCCCTTAGCGGGAGGTCCTAACAATGAGCAGTTCTTC
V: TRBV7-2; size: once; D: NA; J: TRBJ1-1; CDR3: CATALGHWGEAFF; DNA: TGTGCCACCGCGCTCGGACATTGGGGTGAAGCTTTCTTT
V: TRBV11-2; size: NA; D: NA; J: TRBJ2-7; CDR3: CASSSSGGRDEQYF; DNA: TGTGCCAGCAGCTCCTCCGGTGGCAGGGACGAGCAGTACTTC
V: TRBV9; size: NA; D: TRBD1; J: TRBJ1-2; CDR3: CASSSGTGELVHGYTF; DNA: TGTGCCAGCAGCTCCGGGACAGGGGAGTTGGTCCATGGCTACACCTTC
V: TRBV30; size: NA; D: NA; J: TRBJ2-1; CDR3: CAWRSAGPLPLFF; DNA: TGTGCCTGGAGATCAGCGGGTCCCCTCCCTCTCTTCTTC
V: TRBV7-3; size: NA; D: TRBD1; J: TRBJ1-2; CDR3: CASSVTGGYGYTF; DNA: TGTGCCAGCAGCGTGACAGGGGGTTATGGCTACACCTTC
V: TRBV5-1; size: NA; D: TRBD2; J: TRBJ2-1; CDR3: CASSFSGSSYNEQFF; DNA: TGCGCCAGCAGCTTTAGCGGGAGTTCCTACAATGAGCAGTTCTTC
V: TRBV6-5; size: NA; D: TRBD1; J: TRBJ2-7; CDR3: CATGQSSYEQYF; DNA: TGTGCAACGGGACAGAGCTCCTACGAGCAGTACTTC
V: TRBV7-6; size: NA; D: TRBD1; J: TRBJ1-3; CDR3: CASSLGVTGSSGNTIYF; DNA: TGTGCCAGCAGCTTAGGGGTGACAGGGAGCTCTGGAAACACCATATATTTT
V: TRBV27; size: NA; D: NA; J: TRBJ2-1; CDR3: CASSFQVYNEQFF; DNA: TGTGCCAGCAGTTTCCAGGTCTACAATGAGCAGTTCTTC
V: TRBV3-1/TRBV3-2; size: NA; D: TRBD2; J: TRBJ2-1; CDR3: CASSRGSFDEQFF; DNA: TGTGCCAGCAGCCGCGGGAGCTTTGATGAGCAGTTCTTC
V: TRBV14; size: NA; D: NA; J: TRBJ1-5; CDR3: CASSQDPRIMQPQHF; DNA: TGTGCCAGCAGCCAAGATCCCAGGATTATGCAGCCCCAGCATTTT
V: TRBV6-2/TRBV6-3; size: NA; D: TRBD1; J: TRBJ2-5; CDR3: CASSKRNRQGYQETQYF; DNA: TGTGCCAGCAGCAAAAGGAACCGACAGGGGTATCAAGAGACCCAGTACTTC